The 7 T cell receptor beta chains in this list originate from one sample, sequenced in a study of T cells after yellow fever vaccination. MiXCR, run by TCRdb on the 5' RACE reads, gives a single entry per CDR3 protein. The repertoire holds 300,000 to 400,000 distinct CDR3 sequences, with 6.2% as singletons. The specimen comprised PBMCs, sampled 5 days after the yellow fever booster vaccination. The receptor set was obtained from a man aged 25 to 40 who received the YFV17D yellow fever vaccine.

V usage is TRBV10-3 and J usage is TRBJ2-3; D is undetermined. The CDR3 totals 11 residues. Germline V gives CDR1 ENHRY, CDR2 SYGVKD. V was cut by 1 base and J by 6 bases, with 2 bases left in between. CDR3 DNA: TGTGCCATCAGTGAGTACGATACGCAGTATTTT. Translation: CAISEYDTQYF.

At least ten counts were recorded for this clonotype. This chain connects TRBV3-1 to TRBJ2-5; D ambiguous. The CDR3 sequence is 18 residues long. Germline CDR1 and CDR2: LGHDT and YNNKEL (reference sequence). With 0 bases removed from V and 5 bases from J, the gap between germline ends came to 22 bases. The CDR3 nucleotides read TGTGCCAGCAGCCAAGAAGGAAGGTCGGAAATCCTGATTGAGACCCAGTACTTC. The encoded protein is CASSQEGRSEILIETQYF.

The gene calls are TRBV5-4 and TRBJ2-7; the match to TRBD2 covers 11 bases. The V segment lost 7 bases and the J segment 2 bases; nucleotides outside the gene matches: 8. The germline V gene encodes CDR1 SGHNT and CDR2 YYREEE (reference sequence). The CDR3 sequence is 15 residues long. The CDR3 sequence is CASGDSGRATYEQYF. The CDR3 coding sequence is TGTGCCAGCGGGGATAGCGGGAGGGCCACCTACGAGCAGTACTTC.

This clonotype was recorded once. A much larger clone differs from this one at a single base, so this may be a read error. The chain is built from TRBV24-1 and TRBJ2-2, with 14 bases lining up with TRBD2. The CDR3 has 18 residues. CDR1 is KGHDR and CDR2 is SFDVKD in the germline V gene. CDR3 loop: CASSDQTSGRDITGELFF. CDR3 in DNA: TGTGCCAGCAGTGATCAGACTAGCGGGAGGGATATCACCGGGGAGCTGTTTTTT.

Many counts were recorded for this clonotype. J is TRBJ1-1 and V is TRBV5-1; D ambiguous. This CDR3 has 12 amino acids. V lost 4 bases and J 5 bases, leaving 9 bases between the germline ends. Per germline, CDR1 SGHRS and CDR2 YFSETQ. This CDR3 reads CASSDGKTEAFF. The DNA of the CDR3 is TGCGCCAGCAGCGACGGGAAGACTGAAGCTTTCTTT.

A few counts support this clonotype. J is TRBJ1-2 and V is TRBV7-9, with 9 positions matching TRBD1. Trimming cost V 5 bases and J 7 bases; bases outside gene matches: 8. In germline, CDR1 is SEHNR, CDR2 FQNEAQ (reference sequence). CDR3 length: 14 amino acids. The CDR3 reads CASSNRDRVPGYTF. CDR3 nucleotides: TGTGCCAGCAGCAACCGGGACAGGGTTCCTGGCTACACCTTC.

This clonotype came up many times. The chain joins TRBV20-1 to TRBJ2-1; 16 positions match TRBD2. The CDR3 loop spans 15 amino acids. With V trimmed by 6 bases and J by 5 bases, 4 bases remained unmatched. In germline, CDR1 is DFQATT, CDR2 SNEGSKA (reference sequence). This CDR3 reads CSAGTSGRADNEQFF. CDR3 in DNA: TGCAGTGCCGGGACTAGCGGGAGGGCCGACAATGAGCAGTTCTTC.